Described below is a single T cell receptor (beta chain) sequence and its context. This sample was included in a study of shared clonotypes between healthy human individuals. Study-level information: Each donor had three CD4 naive, three CD4 memory, two CD8 naive and one CD8 memory plate.

Some clones are missing from TCRdb's copy, which holds only in-frame ones; the method was immunoSEQ multiplex PCR. The repertoire holds some 2,100,000 clones, approximately 94% seen once, with roughly 0.13% in the top ten. The CDR3 loop spans 14 amino acids. The germline gives CDR1 SGHTA, CDR2 FQGNSA. V lost 10 bases, J lost 0 bases, and 16 bases lay in between. The chain recombines TRBV7-2 with TRBJ2-7, with D possibly being TRBD1 or TRBD2 (5 bases each). The clonotype originates from a man aged 18 to 29 in good health. Sequenced material: naive CD4+ T cells sorted from blood. The subset was: CD45RA+ positively selected. The CDR3 region is CATGHRGLSYEQYF. The CDR3 DNA reads as TGTGCCACAGGACACCGCGGGCTCTCCTACGAGCAGTACTTC.